Shown below are 11 T cell receptor beta chains from a single sample sequenced in a study of blood T cell repertoires in COVID-19. TCRdb keeps only in-frame clones here, not all; method: immunoSEQ multiplex PCR. There are about 240,000 clones in the sample; around nine tenths occur only once, and 7.1% lies in the top ten. The sequenced sample consisted of peripheral blood. Receptor source: a woman aged 70 to 79 with active or convalescent COVID-19.

The rearrangement links TRBV10-3 to TRBJ2-3; 7 nucleotides match TRBD2. Germline CDR1 ENHRY, CDR2 SYGVKD. The length of the CDR3 is 16 residues. Trimming removed 8 bases from V and 2 bases from J; junction bases left unmatched: 13. The DNA for the CDR3 is TGTGCCATCCAATCACGTGCCGGGGGGAACACAGATACGCAGTATTTT. As protein: CAIQSRAGGNTDTQYF.

The chain joins TRBV3-1 (or the pseudogene TRBV3-2) to TRBJ2-1; the match to TRBD2 covers 10 bases. The CDR3 spans 13 residues. Germline CDR1 reads LGHDT; CDR2 reads YNNKEL (reference sequence). Trimming removed 4 bases from V and 10 bases from J; junction bases left unmatched: 4. The CDR3 loop reads CASSRASGGEQFF. The CDR3 DNA reads as TGTGCCAGCAGCCGGGCTAGCGGGGGAGAGCAGTTCTTC.

The V and J genes are TRBV6-6 and TRBJ1-2, with unresolved D. The CDR3 contains 15 residues. Trimming removed 2 bases at V and 5 bases at J, with 15 bases between. Germline CDR1 MNHNY, CDR2 SVGAGI (reference sequence). For the CDR3, the DNA is TGTGCCAGCAGTTACCCCTCGGTGAAGTCGTATGGCTACACCTTC. Translated, it gives CASSYPSVKSYGYTF.

In this sample, this clone turned up a few times. This chain connects TRBV19 to TRBJ2-1, with 8 nucleotides matching TRBD2. This CDR3 comprises 15 residues. The V gene's germline CDR1 is LNHDA and CDR2 SQIVND (reference sequence). V was clipped by 6 bases and J by 7 bases; unmatched bases: 11. CDR3 bases: TGTGCCAGTAGCCCGGGGGGGACTATGGTTAATGAGCAGTTCTTC. Translating it yields CASSPGGTMVNEQFF. Full variable domain (remainder filled in from reference TRBV19 and TRBJ2-1): DGGITQSPKYLFRKEGQNVTLSCEQNLNHDAMYWYRQDPGQGLRLIYYSQIVNDFQKGDIAEGYSVSREKKESFPLTVTSAQKNPTAFYLCASSPGGTMVNEQFFGPGTRLTVL.

The chain is built from TRBV9 and TRBJ2-3, with 9 bases aligning to TRBD2. V lost 4 bases and J lost 2; bases outside the gene matches: 8. This CDR3 region has 16 residues. CDR1 is SGDLS, CDR2 YYNGEE, per germline. Written as DNA, the CDR3 is TGTGCCAGCAGCATGATTAGCGGGGGCAACACAGATACGCAGTATTTT. Translated, it gives CASSMISGGNTDTQYF. Based on the CDR3 plus reference TRBV9 and TRBJ2-3, the full variable domain is DSGVTQTPKHLITATGQRVTLRCSPRSGDLSVYWYQQSLDQGLQFLIQYYNGEERAKGNILERFSAQQFPDLHSELNLSSLELGDSALYFCASSMISGGNTDTQYFGPGTRLTVL.

V and J are TRBV6-5 and TRBJ1-1; 7 positions agree with TRBD1. The germline V gene has CDR1 MNHEY and CDR2 SVGAGI. The CDR3 extends over 13 amino acids. The V segment lost 8 bases and the J segment 4 bases; nucleotides outside the gene matches: 7. As DNA, the CDR3 is TGTGCCAGCCAGACAGGGCAAGGCACTGAAGCTTTCTTT. This gives the protein CASQTGQGTEAFF.

The chain joins TRBV27 to TRBJ2-7; 10 positions agree with TRBD2. The V gene end was trimmed by 9 bases and the J gene end by 3 bases; junction bases not matched to a gene: 5. Germline lookup yields CDR1 MNHEY and CDR2 SMNVEV (reference sequence). The CDR3 is made up of 13 amino acids. The CDR3 protein is CASRIAGGYEQYF. The CDR3 DNA sequence: TGTGCCAGTCGCATAGCGGGAGGCTACGAGCAGTACTTC.

Only a few counts were recorded for this clone. The chain carries TRBV5-8 and TRBJ1-5; no definite D call. CDR3 length: 13 amino acids. The V and J ends lost 3 bases and 4 bases respectively, with 8 bases between them. CDR1 SGHTS and CDR2 YDEGEE come from the germline V gene. The CDR3 here is CASSWRENQPQHF. DNA for the CDR3: TGTGCCAGCAGCTGGCGGGAGAATCAGCCCCAGCATTTT.

The genes are TRBV19 and TRBJ1-2, with TRBD1 matching 7 bases. Trimming cost V 6 bases and J 4 bases; bases outside gene matches: 8. The germline V gene has CDR1 LNHDA and CDR2 SQIVND (reference sequence). The CDR3 consists of 14 residues. The CDR3 region has the DNA TGTGCCAGTAGGCTCTTACAGGGGATCTATGGCTACACCTTC. Residues: CASRLLQGIYGYTF.

The chain links TRBV19 to TRBJ1-1; D ambiguous. The germline gives CDR1 LNHDA, CDR2 SQIVND (reference sequence). Deletions cut 3 bases from V and 0 bases from J, with 8 bases between. This CDR3 spans 14 amino acids. CDR3 sequence reads: CASSIRHLNTEAFF. The CDR3 DNA reads TGTGCCAGTAGTATTCGACACCTGAACACTGAAGCTTTCTTT.

This sequence joins TRBV3-1 (or the pseudogene TRBV3-2) and TRBJ2-3; 10 bases fit TRBD2. Looked up from germline, CDR1 is LGHDT and CDR2 is YNNKEL (reference sequence). The CDR3 consists of 16 residues. With 4 bases clipped from V and 6 bases from J, the junction kept 10 bases outside the gene matches. CDR3: CASSPLAGHLRDTQYF. CDR3 sequence (DNA): TGTGCCAGCAGCCCACTAGCGGGGCACTTAAGGGATACGCAGTATTTT.